This TCR beta chain was obtained from a study of blood T cells in healthy people across ages (dated by TCRdb to 2015 to 2017). For context, the study as a whole: In model experiments, template switching captured roughly one uniquely barcoded TCR beta cDNA molecule for every two T cells. Using deep sequencing normalized with unique cDNA molecular identifiers, the study measured how TCR beta repertoire diversity changes with age. Four age groups were formed from the donors: young (average about 15 years), middle-aged (roughly 38), aged (roughly 59) and long-lived (about 80). Donors of different ages were randomly distributed across sequencing lanes to avoid experimental bias. For two donors (one aged 18 to 30 and one aged 80 or older), the study analyzed two additional independent replicas of 1 million unique cDNA reads from the same blood draw. General findings and caveats noted by the study authors: Observed TCR beta diversity per million T cells fell roughly linearly with age, and a significant reduction was already apparent by age roughly 41. Because profiling used bulk unsorted PBMCs, naive and antigen-experienced compartments could not be compared conclusively. The long-lived group showed more naive CD4+ T cells, fewer expanded clones and increased TCR diversity than the aged group, suggesting age selection. Because donor CMV infection status was unknown, age-related changes in expanded clonotypes were potentially confounded. Observed TCR beta diversity correlated strongly with the percentage of naive T cells measured by flow cytometry. Total diversity estimates from one million sequenced T cells were considered lower bounds and underestimates.

The library came from 5' RACE. These reads were obtained on an Illumina HiSeq 2500. A second 7 to 11 cycle PCR used a sample-barcoded 5' primer and a J-beta primer mix. A unique molecular identifier was introduced onto each TCR beta cDNA molecule by a template-switch 5' adaptor carrying 12 random nucleotides. Each sample yielded at least 2.5 million CDR3-containing paired-end reads. The Mint cDNA synthesis kit, primed by a TRBC-specific oligonucleotide, was used to synthesize first-strand cDNA from all RNA. Following uracil-DNA glycosylase treatment, all cDNA underwent a first 18-cycle PCR with the universal primers M1SS and BC2_uni_R. The source study handled its data this way. For normalization, 1 million high-quality reads, each with a distinct molecular identifier, were randomly selected from each sample. Instead of being binned into consensus sequences, reads that shared molecular identifiers were thrown out. MiTCR, set to a Q25 quality threshold and the strictest error-elimination algorithm, was used for CDR3 identification, clonotype clustering and error correction. A nonparametric unseen species model using Euler transformation provided a lower-bound estimate of total TCR beta diversity. TCRdb took the public reads, trimmed them with fastp at Q25, ran MiXCR for clone calling and kept in-frame beta chains. Rows with a matching CDR3 protein are joined into one entry that keeps the most common DNA and genes. None of the V and J calls come from the authors' own analysis; TCRdb made them. The sample table contains roughly 1,800,000 distinct CDR3 sequences; only one count was recorded for around half of them. Over 2% of the sample goes to the ten largest clones.

The CDR3 sequence holds 16 residues, the cysteine and phenylalanine included. The CDR3 DNA has 48 bases and is translated from base 1. The V end gives up 2 bases and the J end 4 bases, leaving 12 bases in the junction not matched to a gene. For CDR1 and CDR2, the germline V gene (reference sequence) lists DFQATT and SNEGSKA. In the case of this clonotype: Which antigen it targets is not known. Base quality data are lacking; no much larger clone is found one base away.

The donors were roughly 40 Caucasian individuals from Russia, aged roughly 6 to 100 years, who were systemically healthy. Roughly 9 milliliters of peripheral blood were drawn from each donor into EDTA-treated Vacutainer tubes. Ficoll-Paque density-gradient centrifugation was used to isolate PBMCs, with at least 6 million obtained per sample. Total RNA was extracted from PBMCs with Trizol reagent, with at least 6 micrograms obtained per sample. For every donor, an aliquot of PBMCs went through flow cytometry to measure the percentages of naive CD45RAhigh/CD27high T cells. The TCR originated in a woman aged 40 to 49 in good health. Input material: blood. The chain uses TRBV20-1 and TRBJ1-1; 8 of the junction bases match TRBD1. This receptor carries the CDR3 CSARRQGPLEGTEAFF. The DNA sequence is given as TGCAGTGCTAGAAGACAGGGGCCGTTGGAGGGCACTGAAGCTTTCTTT.